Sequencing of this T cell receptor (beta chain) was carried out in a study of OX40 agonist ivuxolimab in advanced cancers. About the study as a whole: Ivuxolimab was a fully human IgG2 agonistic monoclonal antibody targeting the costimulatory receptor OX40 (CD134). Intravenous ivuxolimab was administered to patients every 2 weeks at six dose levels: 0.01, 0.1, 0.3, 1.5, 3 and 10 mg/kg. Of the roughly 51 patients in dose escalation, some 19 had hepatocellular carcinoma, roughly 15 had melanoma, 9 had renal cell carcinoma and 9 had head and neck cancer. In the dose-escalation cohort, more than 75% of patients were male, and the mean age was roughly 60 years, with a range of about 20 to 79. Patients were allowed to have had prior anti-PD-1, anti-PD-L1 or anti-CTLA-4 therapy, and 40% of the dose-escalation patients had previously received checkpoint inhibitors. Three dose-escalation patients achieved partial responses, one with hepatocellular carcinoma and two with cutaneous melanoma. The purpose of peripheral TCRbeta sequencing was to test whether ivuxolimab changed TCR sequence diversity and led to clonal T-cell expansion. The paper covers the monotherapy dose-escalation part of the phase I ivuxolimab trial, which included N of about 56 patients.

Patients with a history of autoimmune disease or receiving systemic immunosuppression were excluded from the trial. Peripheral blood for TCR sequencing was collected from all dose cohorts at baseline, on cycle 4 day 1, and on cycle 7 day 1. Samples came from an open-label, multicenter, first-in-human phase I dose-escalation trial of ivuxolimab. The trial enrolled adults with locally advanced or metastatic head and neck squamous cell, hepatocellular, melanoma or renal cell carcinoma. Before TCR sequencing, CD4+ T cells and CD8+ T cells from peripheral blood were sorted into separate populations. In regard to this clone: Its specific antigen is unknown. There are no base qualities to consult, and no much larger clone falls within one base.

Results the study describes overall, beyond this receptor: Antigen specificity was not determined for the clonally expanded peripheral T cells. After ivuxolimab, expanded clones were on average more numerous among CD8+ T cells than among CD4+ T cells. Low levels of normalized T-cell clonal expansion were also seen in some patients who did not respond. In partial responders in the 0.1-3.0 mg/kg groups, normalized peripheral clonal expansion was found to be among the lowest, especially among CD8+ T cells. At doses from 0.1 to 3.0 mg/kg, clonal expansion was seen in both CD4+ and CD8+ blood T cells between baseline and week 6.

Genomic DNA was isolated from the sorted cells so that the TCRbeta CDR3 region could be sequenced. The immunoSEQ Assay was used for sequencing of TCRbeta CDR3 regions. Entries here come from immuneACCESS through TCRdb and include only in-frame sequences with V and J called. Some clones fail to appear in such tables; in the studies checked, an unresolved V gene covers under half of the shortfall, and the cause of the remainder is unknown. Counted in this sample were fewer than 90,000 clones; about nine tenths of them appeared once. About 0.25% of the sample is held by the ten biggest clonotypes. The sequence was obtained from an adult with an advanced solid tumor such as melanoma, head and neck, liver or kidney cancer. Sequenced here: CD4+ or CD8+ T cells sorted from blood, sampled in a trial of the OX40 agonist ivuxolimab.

The DNA reads TGCGCCAGCAGCCAAGGGACTAGCGGGAGAAACACAGATACGCAGTATTTT. The translation is CASSQGTSGRNTDTQYF. The rearrangement joined TRBV4-3 to TRBJ2-3; TRBD2 fits 13 bases in the junction. V loses 1 base at its end and J loses 2 bases; junction bases beyond the gene matches: 3. CDR1 and CDR2 were assigned from the germline V gene as LGHNA and YSLEER. From its cysteine to its phenylalanine, the CDR3 spans 17 amino acids. The kept DNA is CDR3 alone, 51 bases in frame from the first base.